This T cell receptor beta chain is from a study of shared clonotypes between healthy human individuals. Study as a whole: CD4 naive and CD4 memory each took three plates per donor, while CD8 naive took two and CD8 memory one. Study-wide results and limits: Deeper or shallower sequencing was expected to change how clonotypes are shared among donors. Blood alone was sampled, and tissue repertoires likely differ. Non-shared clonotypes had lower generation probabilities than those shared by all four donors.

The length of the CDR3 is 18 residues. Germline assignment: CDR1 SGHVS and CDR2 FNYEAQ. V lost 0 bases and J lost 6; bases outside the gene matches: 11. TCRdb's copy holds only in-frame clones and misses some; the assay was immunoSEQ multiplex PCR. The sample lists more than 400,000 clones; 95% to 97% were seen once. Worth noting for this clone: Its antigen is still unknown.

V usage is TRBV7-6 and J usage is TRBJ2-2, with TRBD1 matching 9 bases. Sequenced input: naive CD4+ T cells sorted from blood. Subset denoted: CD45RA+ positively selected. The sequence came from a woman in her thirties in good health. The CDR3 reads CASSLAIIGQGMPGELFF. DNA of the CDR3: TGTGCCAGCAGCTTAGCCATCATCGGACAGGGGATGCCCGGGGAGCTGTTTTTT.